The TCR beta chain under discussion was sequenced for a study of graft-versus-host responses after intestinal transplantation. General observations from the study: Recipient bone marrow held GvH clones, some seen earlier in ileum or blood.

On this clone: The antigen is unknown.

The assay was immunoSEQ multiplex PCR, and TCRdb's table has in-frame clones only and misses some. Found here are some 41,000 clones, more than 80% of them singletons; the top ten hold approximately 4%. CDR1 is SGHAT and CDR2 is FQNNGV in the germline V gene. The CDR3 covers 14 residues. Unmatched junction bases numbered 7, after V lost 5 bases and J lost 4 bases. The input for sequencing was PBMCs, taken 700 to 850 days after intestinal transplantation. This sequence was found in a human patient who received an intestinal transplant, so some T cells may come from the graft donor. The chain has TRBV11-2 and TRBJ2-7, with TRBD2 matching over 8 bases. DNA of the CDR3: TGTGCCAGCAGCCATGGGACTAGTTCGTACGAGCAGTACTTC. As protein: CASSHGTSSYEQYF.